The clone carrying this T cell receptor (beta chain) was counted a single time. The sample originates from a study of blood T cell repertoires in COVID-19. Study information: Acute-phase and convalescent COVID-19 samples originated in the United States, Italy and Spain. Sources were T cells, B-cell-depleted T cells, or PBMCs; the material itself was cDNA or gDNA.

Per the authors' pipeline: Amplification of reference gene primers was used by the study to estimate nucleated cell counts. The assay was immunoSEQ multiplex PCR, and TCRdb's table has in-frame clones only and misses some. D and trimming come from the DNA, and the V and J calls and clone size come from that table. The sample includes 200,000 to 250,000 clones, about 78% seen only once; the top ten take 7.2%. Trimming shortened V by 6 bases and J by 5 bases, and 13 bases separated the two germline ends. Germline-derived CDR1 and CDR2 are SGHAT and FQNNGV. The CDR3 loop spans 13 amino acids. The gene calls are TRBV11-2 and TRBJ1-1; possible D gene TRBD1, 6 bases. This TCR came from a woman aged 70-85 years with acute or convalescent COVID-19. Sequencing was carried out using peripheral blood. DNA of the CDR3: TGTGCCAGCAGTCTAAACAGGGTTACTGAAGCTTTCTTT. As protein: CASSLNRVTEAFF.